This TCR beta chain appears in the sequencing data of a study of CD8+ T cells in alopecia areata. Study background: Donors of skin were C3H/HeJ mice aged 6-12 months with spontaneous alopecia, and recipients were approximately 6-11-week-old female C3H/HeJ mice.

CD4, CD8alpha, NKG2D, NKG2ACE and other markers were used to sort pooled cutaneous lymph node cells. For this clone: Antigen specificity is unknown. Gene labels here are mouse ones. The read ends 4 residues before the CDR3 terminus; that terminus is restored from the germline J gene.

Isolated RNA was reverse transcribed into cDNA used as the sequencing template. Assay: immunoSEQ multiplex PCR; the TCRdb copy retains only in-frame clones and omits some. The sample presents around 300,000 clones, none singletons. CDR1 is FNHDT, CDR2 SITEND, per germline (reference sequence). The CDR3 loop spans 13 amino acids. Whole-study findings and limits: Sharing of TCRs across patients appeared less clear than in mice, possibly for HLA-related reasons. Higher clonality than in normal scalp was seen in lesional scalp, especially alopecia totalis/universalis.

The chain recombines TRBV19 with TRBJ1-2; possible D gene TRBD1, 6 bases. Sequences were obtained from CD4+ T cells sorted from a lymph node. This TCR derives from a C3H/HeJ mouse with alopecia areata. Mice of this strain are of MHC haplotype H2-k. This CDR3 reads CASSTLGGPDYTF. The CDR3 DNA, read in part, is TGTGCCAGCAGTACACTGGGGGGCCCC.